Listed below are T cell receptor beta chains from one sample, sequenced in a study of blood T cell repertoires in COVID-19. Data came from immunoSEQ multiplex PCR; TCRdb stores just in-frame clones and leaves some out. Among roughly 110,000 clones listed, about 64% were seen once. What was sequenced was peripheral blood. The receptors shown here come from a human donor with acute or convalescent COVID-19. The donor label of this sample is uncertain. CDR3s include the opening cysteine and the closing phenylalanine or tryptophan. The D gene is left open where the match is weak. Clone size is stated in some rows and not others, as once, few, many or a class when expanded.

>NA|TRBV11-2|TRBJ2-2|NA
CASSLLNGNTGELFF
TGTGCCAGCAGCTTGTTGAACGGGAACACCGGGGAGCTGTTTTTT
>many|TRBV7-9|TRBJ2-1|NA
CASSSLAISEQFF
TGTGCCAGCAGCTCTCTAGCTATAAGTGAGCAGTTCTTC
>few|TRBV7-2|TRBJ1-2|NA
CASSLGQRYGYTF
TGTGCCAGCAGCTTAGGGCAGCGCTATGGCTACACCTTC
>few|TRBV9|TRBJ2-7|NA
CASSVGGSDSYEQYF
TGTGCCAGCAGCGTAGGCGGCAGCGACTCCTACGAGCAGTACTTC
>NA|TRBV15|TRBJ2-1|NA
CATSRDLAGGSEQFF
TGTGCCACCAGCAGAGACCTTGCAGGGGGGAGTGAGCAGTTCTTC
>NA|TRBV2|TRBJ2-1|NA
CASSSEGRNEQFF
TGTGCCAGCAGTTCCGAGGGGAGGAATGAGCAGTTCTTC
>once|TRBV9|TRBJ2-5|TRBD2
CASSERGGSRETQYF
TGTGCCAGCAGCGAGCGGGGGGGGAGTCGAGAGACCCAGTACTTC
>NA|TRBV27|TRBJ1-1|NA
CASSTGAAEAFF
TGTGCCAGCAGTACAGGTGCCGCTGAAGCTTTCTTT
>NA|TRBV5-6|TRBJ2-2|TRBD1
CASSSWAGQGMNTGELFF
TGTGCCAGCAGCTCCTGGGCCGGACAGGGGATGAACACCGGGGAGCTGTTTTTT
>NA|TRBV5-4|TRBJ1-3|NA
CASSFPSSDTIYF
TGTGCCAGCAGCTTCCCCAGCAGCGACACCATATATTTT
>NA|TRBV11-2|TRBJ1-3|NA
CASSRAGARSGNTIYF
TGTGCCAGCAGCCGGGCGGGGGCGCGCTCCGGAAACACCATATATTTT
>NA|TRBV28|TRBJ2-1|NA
CASSFSSRGQNEQFF
TGTGCCAGCAGTTTTTCTAGCAGGGGCCAAAATGAGCAGTTCTTC
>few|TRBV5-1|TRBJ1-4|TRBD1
CASSLAEGAWEKLFF
TGCGCCAGCAGCTTGGCCGAGGGGGCTTGGGAAAAACTGTTTTTT
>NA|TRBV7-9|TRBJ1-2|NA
CASSLQGNYGYTF
TGTGCCAGCAGCCTCCAGGGGAACTATGGCTACACCTTC
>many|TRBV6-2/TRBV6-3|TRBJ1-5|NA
CASSYEVKPQHF
TGTGCCAGCAGTTACGAGGTTAAGCCCCAGCATTTT
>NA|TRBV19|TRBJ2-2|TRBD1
CASSLGQGTTGELFF
TGTGCCAGTAGTTTAGGACAGGGGACCACCGGGGAGCTGTTTTTT
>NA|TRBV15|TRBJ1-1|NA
CATSRDYRAMNIEAFF
TGTGCCACCAGCAGAGACTACAGGGCGATGAACATTGAAGCTTTCTTT
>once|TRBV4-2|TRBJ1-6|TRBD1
CASSQGGRGTVNSPLHF
TGTGCCAGCAGCCAAGGCGGGCGAGGGACAGTCAATTCACCCCTCCACTTT
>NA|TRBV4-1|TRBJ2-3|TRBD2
CASSHLGLAVTDTQYF
TGCGCCAGCAGCCACCTCGGACTAGCGGTCACAGATACGCAGTATTTT
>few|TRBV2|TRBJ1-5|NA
CASRAGSQPQHF
TGTGCCAGCAGGGCTGGGAGCCAGCCCCAGCATTTT
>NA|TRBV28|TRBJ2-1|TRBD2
CASNSGGLSSYNEQFF
TGTGCCAGCAATAGCGGGGGGCTGAGCTCCTACAATGAGCAGTTCTTC
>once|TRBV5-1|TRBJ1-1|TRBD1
CASSANRGGYAGAFF
TGCGCCAGCAGCGCAAACAGGGGAGGATATGCGGGAGCTTTCTTT
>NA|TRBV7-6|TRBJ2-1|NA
CASSLTVSSYNEQFF
TGTGCCAGCAGCTTGACAGTAAGCTCCTACAATGAGCAGTTCTTC
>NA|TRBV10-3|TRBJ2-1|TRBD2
CAIREGGSYNEQFF
TGTGCCATCCGGGAGGGAGGGTCCTACAATGAGCAGTTCTTC
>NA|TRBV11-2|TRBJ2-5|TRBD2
CASSFSPSGRETQYF
TGTGCCAGCAGCTTTTCACCTAGCGGGAGAGAGACCCAGTACTTC
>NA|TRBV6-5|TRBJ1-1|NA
CASRLTGEDTEAFF
TGTGCCAGCAGGCTGACAGGAGAGGACACTGAAGCTTTCTTT
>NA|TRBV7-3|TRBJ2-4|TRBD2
CASSQDNLAGENIQYF
TGTGCCAGCAGCCAAGATAATTTAGCGGGGGAAAACATTCAGTACTTC
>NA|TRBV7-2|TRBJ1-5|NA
CASSSDSLQPQHF
TGTGCCAGCAGCTCAGACAGCCTCCAGCCCCAGCATTTT
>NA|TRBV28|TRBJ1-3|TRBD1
CASTSGTGGVSGNTIYF
TGTGCCAGCACCTCCGGGACAGGGGGTGTCTCTGGAAACACCATATATTTT
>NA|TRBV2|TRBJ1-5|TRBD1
CASSDRGSQPQHF
TGTGCCAGCAGCGACAGGGGTTCTCAGCCCCAGCATTTT
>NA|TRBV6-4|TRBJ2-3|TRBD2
CASSALGGVTDTQYF
TGTGCCAGCAGCGCGTTGGGGGGGGTCACAGATACGCAGTATTTT
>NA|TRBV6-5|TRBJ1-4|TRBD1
CASSGQGIEKLFF
TGTGCCAGCTCCGGACAGGGGATTGAAAAACTGTTTTTT
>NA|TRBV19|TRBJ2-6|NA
CASRRTVSGANVLTF
TGTGCCAGTAGAAGGACAGTCTCTGGGGCCAACGTCCTGACTTTC